Listed here are 22 T cell receptor beta chains from one sample, sequenced in a study of T cell responses to AZD1222 COVID-19 vaccine. Libraries were prepared by immunoSEQ multiplex PCR; TCRdb keeps only in-frame clonotypes and omits some of them. Of 150,000 to 200,000 clones detected, around 90% appear once; the ten largest clones hold approximately 1%. The sample here was peripheral blood, taken 28 days after the second AZD1222 dose. These TCRs come from an adult who received the AZD1222 COVID-19 vaccine.

The chain links TRBV7-8 to TRBJ1-5, with 7 bases aligning to TRBD1. In germline, CDR1 is SGHVS, CDR2 FQNEAQ. CDR3 length equals 17 residues. V shed 5 bases and J 0 bases; nucleotides not matched to a gene: 10. CDR3 in amino acids: CASSPLNRGNSNQPQHF. The CDR3 DNA follows: TGTGCCAGCAGCCCCCTTAACAGGGGAAATAGCAATCAGCCCCAGCATTTT.

The chain links TRBV7-8 to TRBJ1-4, with a weak D call TRBD1 (6 bases). Trimming pared 4 bases from V and 2 bases from J, leaving 17 bases between. Germline values: CDR1 SGHVS, CDR2 FQNEAQ. The CDR3 has 17 residues. For the CDR3, the DNA is TGTGCCAGCAGCTCCACCGGCGGGGGCACGACTAATGAAAAACTGTTTTTT. It codes for CASSSTGGGTTNEKLFF.

The V call is TRBV27, the J call TRBJ2-7; D remains unclear. Trimming removed 6 bases at V and 4 bases at J, with 7 bases between. The CDR3 spans 11 residues. CDR1 is MNHEY and CDR2 is SMNVEV in the germline V gene (reference sequence). The CDR3 sequence: CASRGVYEQYF. CDR3 nucleotide sequence: TGTGCCAGCAGGGGCGTTTACGAGCAGTACTTC.

The count of this clone is one. This chain uses TRBV5-1 with TRBJ1-1; D is uncertain. CDR3 length: 12 amino acids. CDR1 is SGHRS, CDR2 YFSETQ, per germline. The ends were cut back, 4 bases at V and 2 bases at J, with 6 bases in the middle. CDR3 sequence: CASSPPNTEAFF. CDR3 sequence (DNA): TGCGCCAGCAGCCCTCCCAACACTGAAGCTTTCTTT.

The rearrangement links TRBV9 to TRBJ1-1; 10 bases match TRBD1. The germline CDR1 and CDR2 sequences are SGDLS and YYNGEE. With 4 bases clipped from V and 5 bases from J, the junction kept 5 bases outside the gene matches. The CDR3 is 14 residues long. The CDR3 bases are TGTGCCAGCAGCTCGGACAGGGGGTCAACTGAAGCTTTCTTT. Its translation is CASSSDRGSTEAFF.

In regard to this clone: This CDR3 is also generated by other DNA sequences in the sample. The V and J genes are TRBV4-1 and TRBJ2-7; D is uncertain. The germline V and J ends were trimmed by 0 bases and 2 bases, with 5 bases remaining between them. This CDR3 has 13 residues. In germline, CDR1 is MGHRA, CDR2 YSYEKL. The CDR3 sequence: CASSQDRAYEQYF. The CDR3 nucleotides read TGCGCCAGCAGCCAAGATCGTGCCTACGAGCAGTACTTC.

This clone was seen more than once but under ten times. V and J are TRBV12-3 or TRBV12-4 and TRBJ2-2; D gene unclear. The length of the CDR3 is 13 residues. V lost 3 bases and J 0 bases, leaving 2 bases between the germline ends. DNA of the CDR3: TGTGCCAGCAGTTTTACGAACACCGGGGAGCTGTTTTTT. This encodes CASSFTNTGELFF.

This chain joins TRBV29-1 and TRBJ2-7; 10 bases map to TRBD1. The CDR3 spans 14 residues. After removal of 4 bases from V and 5 bases from J, the junction contained 8 bases not matched to a gene. Germline assignment: CDR1 SQVTM and CDR2 ANQGSEA. The CDR3 is CSVALGTGANEQYF. CDR3 DNA: TGCAGCGTTGCACTCGGGACAGGGGCGAACGAGCAGTACTTC.

This clone has only one observation. The CDR3 here is CASSSGQGSSYNEQFF. The DNA of the CDR3 is TGTGCCAGCAGCTCCGGACAGGGGAGCTCCTACAATGAGCAGTTCTTC. The chain combines TRBV28 with TRBJ2-1; 9 positions agree with TRBD1. The CDR3 loop spans 16 amino acids. The germline gives CDR1 MDHEN, CDR2 SYDVKM. V shed 6 bases and J 0 bases; nucleotides not matched to a gene: 6.

The table lists this clone with a count of one. The V and J genes are TRBV6-2 or TRBV6-3 and TRBJ1-4; the D is unclear. CDR3 size: 13 residues. Trimming left V 5 bases short and J 6 bases short, with 10 bases between. Per germline, CDR1 MNHEY and CDR2 SVGEGT. The CDR3 DNA is TGTGCCAGCAGTGGGCCACTTGATGAAAAACTGTTTTTT. Translated, it gives CASSGPLDEKLFF.

The chain joins TRBV7-8 to TRBJ2-7, with 8 positions matching TRBD1. Germline CDR1 is SGHVS and CDR2 is FQNEAQ. V gave up 2 bases and J gave up 0 bases; unmatched junction bases: 6. This CDR3 is built from 16 residues. Here the CDR3 reads CASSLPDRARSYEQYF. The CDR3 bases are TGTGCCAGCAGCTTACCGGACAGGGCCCGCTCCTACGAGCAGTACTTC.

The chain uses TRBV11-2 and TRBJ1-3; perhaps TRBD1 as D (5 bases). Germline lookup yields CDR1 SGHAT and CDR2 FQNNGV. CDR3 length equals 14 residues. V lost 5 bases and J lost 3, with 11 bases in between. The CDR3: CASSLGGGGNTIYF. The CDR3 DNA follows: TGTGCCAGCAGCCTCGGGGGAGGTGGAAACACCATATATTTT. The full variable domain, its missing parts supplied by reference TRBV11-2 and TRBJ1-3, is EAGVAQSPRYKIIEKRQSVAFWCNPISGHATLYWYQQILGQGPKLLIQFQNNGVVDDSQLPKDRFSAERLKGVDSTLKIQPAKLEDSAVYLCASSLGGGGNTIYFGEGSWLTVV.

The V gene is TRBV11-2, the J gene TRBJ2-7; 12 bases line up with TRBD1. Per germline, CDR1 SGHAT and CDR2 FQNNGV. The V and J ends lost 2 bases and 7 bases, in that order; junction bases with no gene match: 9. The CDR3 loop spans 16 amino acids. For the CDR3, the DNA is TGTGCCAGCAGCTTATATGGGACAGGGGGCTTGGGTGAGCAGTACTTC. Its protein is CASSLYGTGGLGEQYF. The complete variable domain, with remaining parts taken from reference TRBV11-2 and TRBJ2-7, reads EAGVAQSPRYKIIEKRQSVAFWCNPISGHATLYWYQQILGQGPKLLIQFQNNGVVDDSQLPKDRFSAERLKGVDSTLKIQPAKLEDSAVYLCASSLYGTGGLGEQYFGPGTRLTVT.

J is TRBJ1-1 and V is TRBV5-6; 10 positions match TRBD1. The CDR3 spans 14 residues. Germline V gene sequence: CDR1 SGHDT, CDR2 YYEEEE. With 3 bases clipped from V and 4 bases from J, the junction kept 3 bases outside the gene matches. The CDR3, as DNA: TGTGCCAGCAGCTCGACAGGGGGCCCCACTGAAGCTTTCTTT. Translation: CASSSTGGPTEAFF.

The rearrangement links TRBV7-2 to TRBJ2-3; TRBD2 is a possible D gene (6 bases). Germline CDR1 SGHTA, CDR2 FQGNSA. The CDR3 is 16 amino acids. V lost 3 bases and J lost 9, with 22 bases in between. The CDR3 is CASSFTISVLGGTQYF. For the CDR3, the DNA is TGTGCCAGCAGCTTCACGATTTCTGTTCTGGGAGGCACGCAGTATTTT.

V is TRBV18 and J is TRBJ1-1; perhaps TRBD1 as D (6 bases). Between the trimmed V and J ends, which lost 2 bases and 4 bases, there was a span of 14 bases. CDR3 size: 15 residues. Germline values: CDR1 KGHSH, CDR2 LQKENI. The CDR3, as DNA: TGTGCCAGCTCACCAGAGGCAGGGGAGAGCACTGAAGCTTTCTTT. Residues: CASSPEAGESTEAFF.

The chain links TRBV18 to TRBJ1-2; maybe TRBD1 (5 bases). This CDR3 is 15 amino acids long. The V and J ends lost 3 bases and 2 bases respectively, with 13 bases between them. Germline V gene lookup returns CDR1 KGHSH and CDR2 LQKENI. DNA for the CDR3: TGTGCCAGCTCACCCACGACAGAATTAAACTATGGCTACACCTTC. Translating it yields CASSPTTELNYGYTF.

The genes are TRBV5-4 and TRBJ1-2, with 10 nucleotides matching TRBD1. The CDR3 spans 14 residues. Germline CDR1 SGHNT, CDR2 YYREEE (reference sequence). J lost 4 bases, V lost 5 bases, and 5 bases had no gene match. For the CDR3, the DNA is TGTGCCAGCAGGTGGACAGGGGGTCGCTATGGCTACACCTTC. Protein: CASRWTGGRYGYTF.

This sequence joins TRBV19 and TRBJ2-1, with D tentatively TRBD2 (6 bases). V shed 8 bases and J shed 6 bases, with 17 bases lying between them. Germline assignment: CDR1 LNHDA and CDR2 SQIVND (reference sequence). The CDR3 has 14 amino acids. CDR3 DNA sequence: TGTGCCAGTTCTTATCGCGGGGCGATCAATGAGCAGTTCTTC. Its translation: CASSYRGAINEQFF. Drawing the rest from reference TRBV19 and TRBJ2-1, the complete variable domain is DGGITQSPKYLFRKEGQNVTLSCEQNLNHDAMYWYRQDPGQGLRLIYYSQIVNDFQKGDIAEGYSVSREKKESFPLTVTSAQKNPTAFYLCASSYRGAINEQFFGPGTRLTVL.

The chain joins TRBV5-4 to TRBJ2-7; TRBD2 aligns across 11 bases. V gave up 4 bases and J gave up 3 bases; unmatched junction bases: 12. The germline V gene has CDR1 SGHNT and CDR2 YYREEE (reference sequence). The CDR3 is 17 residues long. As DNA, the CDR3 is TGTGCCAGCAGCCTCCTTGGGGTGACTAGCGGGGACTACGAGCAGTACTTC. Translated, it gives CASSLLGVTSGDYEQYF. The variable domain in full, completed from reference TRBV5-4 and TRBJ2-7, reads ETGVTQSPTHLIKTRGQQVTLRCSSQSGHNTVSWYQQALGQGPQFIFQYYREEENGRGNFPPRFSGLQFPNYSSELNVNALELDDSALYLCASSLLGVTSGDYEQYFGPGTRLTVT.

J is TRBJ1-1 and V is TRBV9; 8 nucleotides align to TRBD1. The V segment lost 3 bases and the J segment 2 bases; nucleotides outside the gene matches: 6. The CDR3 totals 15 residues. The germline CDR1 and CDR2 sequences are SGDLS and YYNGEE. This CDR3 reads CASSARQGHNTEAFF. The CDR3 nucleotides read TGTGCCAGCAGCGCCAGACAGGGGCACAACACTGAAGCTTTCTTT.

The chain is built from TRBV28 and TRBJ2-7; 7 bases line up with TRBD1. The J segment lost 5 bases and the V segment lost 4 bases, leaving 2 bases of the junction unmatched. The CDR3 covers 12 residues. CDR1 and CDR2 (germline): MDHEN, SYDVKM. This CDR3 reads CASSSQGNEQYF. Here the CDR3 DNA reads TGTGCCAGCAGTTCACAGGGGAACGAGCAGTACTTC.